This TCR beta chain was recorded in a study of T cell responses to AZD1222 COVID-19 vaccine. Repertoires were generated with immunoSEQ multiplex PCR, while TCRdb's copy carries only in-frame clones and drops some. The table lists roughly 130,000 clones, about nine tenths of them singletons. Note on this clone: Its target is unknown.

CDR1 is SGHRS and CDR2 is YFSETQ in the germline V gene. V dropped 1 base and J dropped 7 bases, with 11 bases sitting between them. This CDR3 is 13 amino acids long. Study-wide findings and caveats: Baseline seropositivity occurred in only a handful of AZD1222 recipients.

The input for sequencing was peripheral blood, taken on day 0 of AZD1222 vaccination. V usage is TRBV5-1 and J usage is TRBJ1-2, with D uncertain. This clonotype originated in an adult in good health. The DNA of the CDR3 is TGCGCCAGCAGCTTGACGCTTGCCGCTGGCTACACCTTC. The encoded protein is CASSLTLAAGYTF.